Here is one TCR beta chain with its context. Each cDNA held unique molecular identifiers, and template switching gave it a universal primer site. A single record per CDR3 protein comes from TCRdb applying MiXCR to the 5' RACE reads. The data show 500,000 to 650,000 distinct CDR3 sequences, with 20% to 25% seen just once and 0.48% held by the top ten. This specimen belongs to a study of identical twins. This same sample was also part of a study on yellow fever vaccine responses in identical twins. Per that study: As reported, the vaccine T cell response of twins seemed partly convergent and partly personalized.

This receptor was identified in a woman under 30 in good health. Sequenced material: CD4+ T cells sorted from blood.

The CDR3 nucleotides are TGTGCCAGCAAGCCGGGTCAGGACCGCTACGAGCAGTACTTC. Amino acids: CASKPGQDRYEQYF. This chain connects TRBV6-1 to TRBJ2-7; D gene ambiguous. There are 14 residues in the CDR3. The V gene lost 7 bases and the J gene lost 3 bases, with 16 bases spanning the gap. The germline V gene has CDR1 MNHNS and CDR2 SASEGT.